This TCR beta chain was profiled in a study of T cell repertoires in cytomegalovirus infection. The wider study: Carrying CMV and the relevant HLA type showed in public TCR beta signatures.

Each CDR3 protein is one row after TCRdb ran MiXCR on the reads. The table includes a few hundred thousand distinct CDR3 sequences, around 27% detected once. Study results and caveats: Predominance within the ex vivo response was attributable to HLA-C-restricted CMV-specific TCR beta clonotypes.

CDR3 length equals 14 residues. Per germline, CDR1 SEHNR and CDR2 FQNEAQ (reference sequence). Trimming pared 5 bases from V and 1 base from J, leaving 11 bases between. This clonotype has ten or more counts. Its antigen remains unknown. Sequencing was done on a sample of PBMCs. V gene TRBV7-9 combines with J gene TRBJ2-5, with D perhaps matching TRBD1 or TRBD2 (5 bases each). This TCR was sampled from a human donor in good health (CMV status not recorded). Some clones in this sample may be carry-over from other donors' samples. This chain's CDR3 is CASSLGAGQETQYF. CDR3 nucleotide sequence: TGTGCCAGCAGCCTCGGGGCGGGCCAAGAGACCCAGTACTTC.